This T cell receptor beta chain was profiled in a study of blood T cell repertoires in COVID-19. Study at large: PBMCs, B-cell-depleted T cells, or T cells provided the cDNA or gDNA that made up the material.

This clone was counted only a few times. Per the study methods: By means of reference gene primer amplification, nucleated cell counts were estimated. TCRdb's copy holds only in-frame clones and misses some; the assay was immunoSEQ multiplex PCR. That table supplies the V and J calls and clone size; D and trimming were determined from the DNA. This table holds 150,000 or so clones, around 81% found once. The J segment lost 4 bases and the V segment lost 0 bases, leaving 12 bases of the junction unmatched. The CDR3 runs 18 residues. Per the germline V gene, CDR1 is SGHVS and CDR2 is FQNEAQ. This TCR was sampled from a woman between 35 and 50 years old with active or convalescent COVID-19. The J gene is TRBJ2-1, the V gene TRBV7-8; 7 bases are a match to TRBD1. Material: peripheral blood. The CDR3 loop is CASSLAFIGDSEYNEQFF. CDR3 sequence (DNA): TGTGCCAGCAGCTTAGCTTTTATAGGGGACAGCGAATACAATGAGCAGTTCTTC.